The subject of this entry is one T cell receptor (beta chain). What it binds is not known. TCRdb's table, derived via immunoSEQ multiplex PCR, lists solely in-frame clones and lacks some. The sample contains fewer than 110,000 clones, 93% of which appear only once. This sample was taken from a study of graft-versus-host responses after intestinal transplantation. Between the trimmed V and J ends, which lost 3 bases and 3 bases, there was a span of 16 bases. This CDR3 comprises 16 residues. The germline CDR1 and CDR2 sequences are SGHAT and FQDESV (reference sequence). Whole-study findings and limits: The study associated peak circulating GvH clone levels with early post-transplant HvG declines.

The J gene is TRBJ2-3, the V gene TRBV11-1; D possibly corresponds to TRBD2 (5 bases). This receptor was taken from a human donor who received an intestinal transplant. This sample comprised unstimulated CD8+ T cells sorted from spleen or lymph node cells, obtained before intestinal transplant. The CDR3 coding sequence is TGTGCCAGCAGCTTGCCCTACGACTACCAGACAGATACGCAGTATTTT. Translated, it gives CASSLPYDYQTDTQYF.